This is a list of T cell receptor beta chains from one sample in a study of Ad26.COV2.S vaccination and SARS-CoV-2 variants. Sequencing used immunoSEQ multiplex PCR; TCRdb keeps in-frame clones, though not all of them. The table lists more than 250,000 clones, about 89% of them singletons. Source: peripheral blood, taken in a trial of Ad26.COV2.S vaccine versus placebo. These receptors all come from a person between 18 and 65 years old who received the Ad26.COV2.S COVID-19 vaccine or a placebo. CDR3s include the opening cysteine and the closing phenylalanine or tryptophan. A D gene is named only where the DNA matches it firmly. Expanded clones get a size class; other rows say once, few or many, or leave the size out.

d_gene | j_gene | abundance | v_gene | CDR3nt | CDR3aa
TRBD1 | TRBJ1-4 | . | TRBV7-2 | TGTGCCAGCAGCTTAGACAGGGGCGGAGAAAAACTGTTTTTT | CASSLDRGGEKLFF
. | TRBJ1-2 | few | TRBV2 | TGTGCCAGCAGTGAATCAGAGGGGGGCTATGGCTACACCTTC | CASSESEGGYGYTF
. | TRBJ1-3 | . | TRBV9 | TGTGCCAGCAGCGTGCAGGGATTTGGAAACACCATATATTTT | CASSVQGFGNTIYF
. | TRBJ1-2 | . | TRBV30 | TGTGCCTGGAGTGTGGGGCAGGGGATATTTAGTCGCGGCTACACCTTC | CAWSVGQGIFSRGYTF
. | TRBJ2-7 | few | TRBV3-1/TRBV3-2 | TGTGCCAGCAGCGCTCAGGCGCAGGGACCGTGGGAGCAGTACTTC | CASSAQAQGPWEQYF
TRBD2 | TRBJ2-4 | . | TRBV18 | TGTGCCAGCTCACGAGGGACTAGCGGGGGGGTACTGCGGTACATTCAGTACTTC | CASSRGTSGGVLRYIQYF
TRBD1 | TRBJ2-2 | . | TRBV2 | TGTGCCAGCAAAGGGGGCCCCTCGAACACCGGGGAGCTGTTTTTT | CASKGGPSNTGELFF
. | TRBJ1-6 | . | TRBV27 | TGTGCCAGCAGTTCGTTTCGTGAAGGTGGGTGGAATTCACCCCTCCACTTT | CASSSFREGGWNSPLHF
. | TRBJ2-5 | . | TRBV12-5 | TGTGCTAGTGCCCCCCTGGGCTTTCCGAGGACCCAGTACTTC | CASAPLGFPRTQYF
TRBD1 | TRBJ2-5 | . | TRBV30 | TGTGCCTGGAACAGGGGATCACAAGAGACCCAGTACTTC | CAWNRGSQETQYF